Each of the 21 T cell receptor beta chains below was sequenced from the same sample in a study of CD8+CD57+ T cells in acquired aplastic anemia. TCR beta VDJ and CDR3 profiles were obtained from a genomic DNA template. MiXCR, applied by TCRdb to the reads, yields one record per CDR3 protein. The profile shows about 260,000 distinct CDR3 sequences, roughly 80% of them singletons. Before being chosen for sequencing, patients had shown CD8+CD57+ cell expansion by flow cytometry. The source material was sorted CD4+, CD8+, or CD8+CD57+ T cells (not recorded which) from PBMCs. The receptors were sampled from a human donor with aplastic anemia.

The genes are TRBV7-9 and TRBJ1-6; 8 bases agree with TRBD1. CDR3 length equals 16 residues. V gave up 4 bases and J gave up 16 bases; unmatched junction bases: 18. CDR1 is SEHNR and CDR2 is FQNEAQ in the germline V gene (reference sequence). The CDR3 region is CASSSTGDFHNEQLHF. CDR3 DNA: TGTGCCAGCAGCTCGACAGGGGATTTCCACAATGAGCAGCTCCACTTT.

To note about this clonotype: One end of the junction does not line up with germline, which may come from a read error. This CDR3 reads CASSLQSGQGGEQF. In DNA form, the CDR3 reads TGTGCCAGCAGCTTACAGAGCGGGCAGGGTGGGGAGCAGTTT. The chain uses TRBV7-9 and TRBJ2-3; tentative D call: TRBD2 (6 bases). The CDR3 is made up of 14 amino acids. Germline CDR1 and CDR2: SEHNR and FQNEAQ (reference sequence).

This sequence joins TRBV9 and TRBJ2-6; D remains unclear. The ends were cut back, 4 bases at V and 14 bases at J, with 25 bases in the middle. CDR1 and CDR2 from the germline V gene are SGDLS and YYNGEE. CDR3 length equals 16 residues. The chain's CDR3 is CASSRGSEQETQFLTF. CDR3 sequence (DNA): TGTGCCAGCAGCAGAGGCAGCGAGCAAGAGACCCAGTTCCTGACTTTC.

At least ten counts were recorded for this clonotype. A much larger clone lies a single base off, so this may be a read error. The chain is built from TRBV7-3 and TRBJ2-1; 8 nucleotides agree with TRBD1. CDR3 length equals 15 residues. Germline assignment: CDR1 SGHTA and CDR2 FQGTGA. The CDR3 reads CVSSYRGEPYNEQFF. The CDR3 region has the DNA TGTGTCAGCAGCTACAGGGGGGAGCCATACAATGAGCAGTTCTTC.

Remarks on this clonotype: Lacking the conserved final phenylalanine or tryptophan, this CDR3 likely reflects a read error. Because the CDR3's place on the DNA is in doubt, the DNA is left out and the CDR3 is given as listed by TCRdb. The chain employs TRBV7-8 and TRBJ1-2. Looked up from germline, CDR1 is SGHVS and CDR2 is FQNEAQ. Inclusive of both ends, the CDR3 amounts to 12 amino acids. CDR3 amino acids: CASSSEGWRYTQ.

The chain has TRBV5-4 and TRBJ2-1; D possibly corresponds to TRBD1 (5 bases). Germline assignment: CDR1 SGHNT and CDR2 YYREEE (reference sequence). The CDR3 loop spans 13 amino acids. The V gene lost 4 bases and the J gene lost 8 bases, with 13 bases spanning the gap. The CDR3 loop is CASSMGQVHEQFF. CDR3 DNA sequence: TGTGCCAGCAGCATGGGGCAGGTCCATGAGCAGTTCTTC.

This clonotype was observed at least ten times. Because the CDR3 is missing its conserved closing phenylalanine or tryptophan, this is likely a read error. No DNA is shown, since the ends of the CDR3 on it are uncertain; the CDR3 is the one TCRdb lists. This chain joins TRBV2 and TRBJ1-1; TRBD1 is the table's D call and was not checked against the DNA. Inclusive of both ends, the CDR3 amounts to 15 amino acids. CDR1 is SNHLY, CDR2 FYNNEI, per germline. The CDR3 protein is CASGDGGTDTQYFFP.

The CDR3 nucleotides read TGTGCCAGCAGGTACGGGGGTACCGATGGGGAGTATTTT. Protein product: CASRYGGTDGEYF. The genes are TRBV7-9 and TRBJ2-3, with a weak D call TRBD2 (6 bases). Germline lookup yields CDR1 SEHNR and CDR2 FQNEAQ (reference sequence). V lost 6 bases and J 13 bases, leaving 20 bases between the germline ends. The CDR3 has 13 amino acids. Full variable domain (outside the CDR3, taken from reference TRBV7-9 and TRBJ2-3): DTGVSQNPRHKITKRGQNVTFRCDPISEHNRLYWYRQTLGQGPEFLTYFQNEAQLEKSRLLSDRFSAERPKGSFSTLEIQRTEQGDSAMYLCASRYGGTDGEYFGPGTRLTVL.

Remarks on this clonotype: An end of the junction differs from the germline gene, which may be a read error. V gene TRBV7-3 combines with J gene TRBJ2-6; TRBD2 matches at 8 bases. CDR1 is SGHTA, CDR2 FQGTGA, per germline. The CDR3 totals 16 residues. DNA of the CDR3: TGTGCCAGCAGCCTAGCGGGTAGCTGCGGGGACAACGTCCTGACTTTC. Translation: CASSLAGSCGDNVLTF.

This clonotype came up many times. No conserved phenylalanine or tryptophan ends this CDR3, so it is likely a read error. Because the CDR3's place on the DNA is in doubt, the DNA is left out and the CDR3 is given as listed by TCRdb. The chain is built from TRBV7-9 and TRBJ2-3; the table's TRBD1 call for D was not verified on the DNA. The CDR3 length is 13 residues, termini included. The germline gives CDR1 SEHNR, CDR2 FQNEAQ (reference sequence). This chain's CDR3 is CASSLDLTGNTEA.

This clonotype was observed once. The CDR3 region is CASSLAGGYGETVLTF. CDR3 coding DNA: TGTGCCAGCAGCTTAGCGGGTGGCTACGGGGAGACCGTCCTGACTTTC. The V and J genes are TRBV7-6 and TRBJ2-6; TRBD2 is a possible D gene (5 bases). From germline, CDR1 is SGHVS and CDR2 FNYEAQ. The CDR3 consists of 16 residues. V lost 0 bases and J 12 bases, leaving 18 bases between the germline ends.

J is TRBJ2-7 and V is TRBV2, with 7 bases lining up with TRBD1. The germline V gene encodes CDR1 SNHLY and CDR2 FYNNEI. CDR3 size: 18 residues. CDR3 sequence (DNA): TGTGCCAGCAGTTTGCATCCGGTCGGGACAGCCCTTTCCTACGGGCAGTACGTC. Residues: CASSLHPVGTALSYGQYV.

About this clonotype: One junction end disagrees with the germline gene, perhaps due to a read error. V and J are TRBV7-6 and TRBJ2-3, with TRBD2 as a possible D gene (7 bases). The CDR3 loop spans 14 amino acids. Germline CDR1 reads SGHVS; CDR2 reads FNYEAQ. DNA of the CDR3: TGTGCCAGCACCCTAGGGGGGGTCCCCGATGCGGACAACTTT. It encodes CASTLGGVPDADNF.

Comment on this clonotype: Here the CDR3 omits its conserved ending phenylalanine or tryptophan, so a read error is the likely source. The limits of the CDR3 on the DNA are not certain, so only TCRdb's listed CDR3 is given. V usage is TRBV7-9 and J usage is TRBJ1-2. Per the germline V gene, CDR1 is SEHNR and CDR2 is FQNEAQ (reference sequence). 13 amino acids form the CDR3, both terminal residues included. The CDR3 here is CASSLKDPEQYFG.

This rearrangement joins TRBV20-1 to TRBJ1-2; D is possibly TRBD1 (5 bases). From germline, CDR1 is DFQATT and CDR2 SNEGSKA (reference sequence). Between the trimmed V and J ends, which lost 6 bases and 3 bases, there was a span of 14 bases. This CDR3 comprises 13 residues. In DNA form, the CDR3 reads TGCAGTGCCCTAGAAGGCAGGGACTATGGCTACACCTTC. Residues: CSALEGRDYGYTF.

This clonotype was observed a handful of times. This chain links TRBV15 with TRBJ1-2, with 8 bases fitting TRBD1. Germline CDR1 is LNHNV and CDR2 is YYDKDF (reference sequence). The CDR3 has 14 amino acids. After removal of 1 base from V and 7 bases from J, the junction contained 5 bases not matched to a gene. The CDR3 region is CATSRVGQGGGYTF. The CDR3 bases are TGTGCCACCAGCAGAGTTGGACAGGGAGGTGGCTACACCTTC.

Note on this clonotype: No conserved phenylalanine or tryptophan ends this CDR3, so it is likely a read error. It is unclear where the CDR3 begins or ends on the DNA, so no DNA is shown, and the CDR3 is as TCRdb lists it. This chain connects TRBV7-8 to TRBJ2-1; the listed D gene, TRBD1, was not tested against the DNA. Per germline, CDR1 SGHVS and CDR2 FQNEAQ. The CDR3 length equals 13 residues, ends included. CDR3 loop: CASSLGGIPEQLY.

V is TRBV11-3 and J is TRBJ2-5; D remains unclear. The CDR3 has 15 amino acids. Per the germline V gene, CDR1 is SGHNT and CDR2 is YENEEA. The V gene lost 4 bases and the J gene lost 4 bases, with 16 bases spanning the gap. The CDR3 protein is CASSSDLTWGETQYF. In DNA, the CDR3 is TGTGCCAGCAGCTCAGATCTGACATGGGGAGAGACCCAGTACTTC.

The V gene is TRBV5-1, the J gene TRBJ2-1; D is unclear. Deletions cut 2 bases from V and 9 bases from J, with 12 bases between. The CDR3 loop spans 13 amino acids. In germline, CDR1 is SGHRS, CDR2 YFSETQ. The CDR3: CASSLRTPTEQFF. The CDR3 DNA reads as TGCGCCAGCAGCTTACGCACCCCCACTGAGCAGTTCTTC.

The V call is TRBV7-3, the J call TRBJ2-2, with a weak D call TRBD1 (6 bases). From germline, CDR1 is SGHTA and CDR2 FQGTGA. The length of the CDR3 is 12 residues. Trimming left V 5 bases short and J 13 bases short, with 14 bases between. Here the CDR3 DNA reads TGTGCCAGCAGCGTACAGGGTGGGCCGCTGTTTTTT. Amino acid sequence: CASSVQGGPLFF.

The genes are TRBV2 and TRBJ1-6, with D possibly being TRBD1 (6 bases). There are 13 residues in the CDR3. CDR1 SNHLY and CDR2 FYNNEI come from the germline V gene. V was pared by 7 bases and J by 10 bases, with 14 bases between. The chain's CDR3 is CASNGGATSPLHF. The CDR3 DNA is TGTGCCAGCAATGGGGGGGCAACGTCACCCCTCCACTTT.